These T cell receptor beta chains were read from a single sample in a study of blood T cell repertoires in COVID-19. Sequenced by immunoSEQ multiplex PCR; TCRdb stores in-frame clones only, minus some. The profile shows some 98,000 clones, about 79% of them singletons. Sequencing was performed on peripheral blood. Every receptor here comes from a man aged 55 to 69 with acute or convalescent COVID-19. The CDR3 runs from the conserved cysteine through the conserved F or W. The D gene is left open where the match is weak. The size of a clone is reported for some rows only, either as once, few or many, or as a class for expanded clones.

abundance	j_gene	d_gene	v_gene	CDR3nt	CDR3aa
NA	TRBJ1-1	NA	TRBV7-9	TGTGCCAGCAGCTTGTCACAGTCCGCCACTGAAGCTTTCTTT	CASSLSQSATEAFF
NA	TRBJ1-4	NA	TRBV18	TGTGCCAGCTCACCGACAGGACCTCCTAATGAAAAACTGTTTTTT	CASSPTGPPNEKLFF
NA	TRBJ1-5	NA	TRBV6-2/TRBV6-3	TGTGCCAGCAGTTCTGGGGCAAAGCAGCCCCAGCATTTT	CASSSGAKQPQHF
NA	TRBJ2-1	TRBD2	TRBV5-6	TGTGCCAGCAGCTCCGATCGGTTAGCGGGTTACAATGAGCAGTTCTTC	CASSSDRLAGYNEQFF
NA	TRBJ1-2	NA	TRBV6-5	TGTGCCAGCAGTTACTCGGGTGACAGAGCCTTCGGGGGCTACACCTTC	CASSYSGDRAFGGYTF
once	TRBJ2-3	NA	TRBV12-3/TRBV12-4	TGTGCCAGCAGCAACAGCCGCACAGATACGCAGTATTTT	CASSNSRTDTQYF
NA	TRBJ2-1	TRBD2	TRBV5-1	TGCGCCAGCAATTTAGCGGGGGGCTCATCCTACAATGAGCAGTTCTTC	CASNLAGGSSYNEQFF
NA	TRBJ2-1	NA	TRBV20-1	TGCAGTGCTAGAGCAAATGAGCAGTTCTTC	CSARANEQFF
NA	TRBJ2-7	NA	TRBV5-6	TGTGCCAGCAGCCTATTCATGACAGGCCGGTTCTCCTACGAGCAGTACTTC	CASSLFMTGRFSYEQYF
NA	TRBJ2-2	NA	TRBV9	TGTGCCAGCAGCGTCGTTTCGAACACCGGGGAGCTGTTTTTT	CASSVVSNTGELFF
NA	TRBJ1-1	NA	TRBV28	TGTGCCAGCAGCGGGGCGCAGGGGCGGGTTCGAGCTTTCTTT	CASSGAQGRVRAFF
NA	TRBJ1-5	TRBD1	TRBV10-2	TGCGCCAGCAGTACAGGGGGGAGTCAGCCCCAGCATTTT	CASSTGGSQPQHF
NA	TRBJ2-5	NA	TRBV28	TGTGCCAGCAGTTTCTTGCCTCGAGGCAGCCAAGAGACCCAGTACTTC	CASSFLPRGSQETQYF
NA	TRBJ1-2	TRBD1	TRBV7-2	TGTGCCAGCAGCTTAGAATCCAGGGGGCCCTATGGCTACACCTTC	CASSLESRGPYGYTF
NA	TRBJ1-2	TRBD1	TRBV28	TGTGCCAGCAGGCCACGTGGGACAGGGGTCTATGGCTACACCTTC	CASRPRGTGVYGYTF
NA	TRBJ2-7	TRBD1	TRBV30	TGTGCCTCCCGCCCACAGGGGGCGCAATCCTACGAGCAGTACTTC	CASRPQGAQSYEQYF
NA	TRBJ2-2	NA	TRBV9	TGTGCCAGCAGCGTAGAGACAGTGAACACCGGGGAGCTGTTTTTT	CASSVETVNTGELFF
NA	TRBJ1-2	NA	TRBV20-1	TGCGCTCCGGGGGGCTTTAGTGGCTACACCTTC	CAPGGFSGYTF
NA	TRBJ2-3	TRBD2	TRBV6-2/TRBV6-3	TGTGCCAGCAGTTACCCGTCTCTAGCGGGGGGGCCAACAGATACGCAGTATTTT	CASSYPSLAGGPTDTQYF
NA	TRBJ2-1	TRBD2	TRBV4-2	TGTGCCAGCAGCCAAGATGGGATAGCGGGGGGGTTCGAGCAGTTCTTC	CASSQDGIAGGFEQFF
NA	TRBJ1-4	NA	TRBV5-1	TGCGCCAGCAGCTCTACAGGGCGAACTAATGAAAAACTGTTTTTT	CASSSTGRTNEKLFF
NA	TRBJ1-4	NA	TRBV5-4	TGTGCCAGCAGTTCAGGGCAACCAAATGAAAAACTGTTTTTT	CASSSGQPNEKLFF
NA	TRBJ2-2	TRBD1	TRBV13	TGTGCCAGCAGCTTGCAGGGGGCGCAAGCCGGGGAGCTGTTTTTT	CASSLQGAQAGELFF
NA	TRBJ2-2	NA	TRBV5-8	TGTGCCAGCGTAGTTCCCCGGGAATTGAAAACCGGGGAGCTGTTTTTT	CASVVPRELKTGELFF
NA	TRBJ2-3	NA	TRBV7-9	TGTGCCAGCACCCCTCCGGGGGTAAGCACAGATACGCAGTATTTT	CASTPPGVSTDTQYF
NA	TRBJ2-1	TRBD1	TRBV6-1	TGTGCCAGCAGTGAAGGGACAGGATCTCCTGACAATGAGCAGTTCTTC	CASSEGTGSPDNEQFF
NA	TRBJ1-1	TRBD1	TRBV28	TGTGCCAGCAGTTCGACAGGGGGGCACACTGAAGCTTTCTTT	CASSSTGGHTEAFF
NA	TRBJ1-6	NA	TRBV5-6	TGTGCCAGCAGCTTCGCAGGGCCTATTTCACCCCTCCACTTT	CASSFAGPISPLHF
NA	TRBJ2-1	NA	TRBV18	TGTGCCAGCTCACCAGGCCTCAGGGGCCTATACAATGAGCAGTTCTTC	CASSPGLRGLYNEQFF
NA	TRBJ1-2	NA	TRBV6-5	TGTGCCAGCAGGACAGTGAGAGTAGGTAACTATGGCTACACCTTC	CASRTVRVGNYGYTF
NA	TRBJ1-6	TRBD1	TRBV27	TGTGCCAGCAGCATGACAGGGCCAGATTCACCCCTCCACTTT	CASSMTGPDSPLHF
NA	TRBJ1-1	NA	TRBV6-5	TGTGCCAGCAGTTCCTCGAGCTACTACAAAGACACTGAAGCTTTCTTT	CASSSSSYYKDTEAFF
NA	TRBJ1-1	NA	TRBV5-6	TGTGCCAGCAGCTTTATCCAGGGGCGTTTCGACACTGAAGCTTTCTTT	CASSFIQGRFDTEAFF
few	TRBJ1-1	TRBD1	TRBV5-6	TGTGCCAGCGGAAGGACAGGGGGGAGTCAGAACACTGAAGCTTTCTTT	CASGRTGGSQNTEAFF
NA	TRBJ2-1	TRBD1	TRBV2	TGTGCCAGCTGGGGCGATGGGACAGGGCCCTACAATGAGCAGTTCTTC	CASWGDGTGPYNEQFF
once	TRBJ1-2	TRBD1	TRBV5-4	TGTGCCAGCAGCTTGGACAGGGGCTACGGCTACACCTTC	CASSLDRGYGYTF
NA	TRBJ2-6	NA	TRBV11-2	TGTGCCAGCGCCCTCCTGGGGAGCGTTGGGGCCAACGTCCTGACTTTC	CASALLGSVGANVLTF
NA	TRBJ1-1	TRBD1	TRBV19	TGTGCCAGTACTTGGGGACAGGCGAACACTGAAGCTTTCTTT	CASTWGQANTEAFF
NA	TRBJ1-3	NA	TRBV3-1/TRBV3-2	TGTGCCAGCAGCCAAGCGCCACAGGTGGGAGGTGGAAACACCATATATTTT	CASSQAPQVGGGNTIYF
NA	TRBJ2-7	TRBD1	TRBV4-2	TGTGCCAGCAGCCAAGGGCAGACAGGGGTTCCCTACGAGCAGTACTTC	CASSQGQTGVPYEQYF
NA	TRBJ1-2	NA	TRBV18	TGTGCCAGCTCACCCTCGACAGGACCTAACTATGGCTACACCTTC	CASSPSTGPNYGYTF
NA	TRBJ1-3	NA	TRBV28	TGTGCCACCCATCGTAGGGGAAGGGGAAACACCATATATTTT	CATHRRGRGNTIYF
NA	TRBJ1-2	NA	TRBV27	TGTGCCAGCAGTCCCCACCGGACAGTCAATCCCTGGGGTTATGGCTACACCTTC	CASSPHRTVNPWGYGYTF
few	TRBJ1-5	NA	TRBV6-2/TRBV6-3	TGTGCCAGCAGTTACGCGGGGTCAACGGGACAGCCCCAGCATTTT	CASSYAGSTGQPQHF
NA	TRBJ1-5	NA	TRBV2	TGTGCCACCAGGACAGTAAATCAGCCCCAGCATTTT	CATRTVNQPQHF
NA	TRBJ1-4	NA	TRBV2	TGTGCCAGCAGTTTGCGGGGGGGTGGTGAAAAACTGTTTTTT	CASSLRGGGEKLFF
many	TRBJ1-1	NA	TRBV11-1	TGTGCCAGCAGTCCCGATCACAGGAACACTGAAGCTTTCTTT	CASSPDHRNTEAFF
NA	TRBJ2-1	TRBD1	TRBV24-1	TGTGCCACCAGTGTCGGACAGGGCGCGGCTGATGAGCAGTTCTTC	CATSVGQGAADEQFF
NA	TRBJ1-6	TRBD1	TRBV18	TGTGCCAGCTCACCTGGACAGGGGAATTCACCCCTCCACTTT	CASSPGQGNSPLHF
NA	TRBJ2-5	NA	TRBV5-5	TGTGCCAGCAGCTTGGGGAGAGGGGGAGGGCAAGAGACCCAGTACTTC	CASSLGRGGGQETQYF